A single sample gave rise to the 32 T cell receptor beta chains below, sequenced in a study of CD8 T cells in ankylosing spondylitis. TCRdb fed the 5' RACE reads into MiXCR, producing one record per CDR3 protein. The sample lists over 110,000 distinct CDR3 sequences, 8% to 9% occurring once. Sequencing input: synovial fluid, either unsorted or a sorted T cell fraction (not recorded which). All receptors derive from a male donor with ankylosing spondylitis.

This clonotype was seen repeatedly, ten times or more. The rearrangement joins TRBV20-1 to TRBJ1-5; D gene unclear. This CDR3 is built from 10 residues. The germline V gene has CDR1 DFQATT and CDR2 SNEGSKA (reference sequence). The V end was cut by 6 bases, the J end by 9 bases, with 9 bases between. The CDR3 bases are TGCAGTGCCGGAACAGTGCCCCAGCATTTT. This sequence encodes CSAGTVPQHF.

Ten or more counts support this clonotype. V and J are TRBV28 and TRBJ2-3, with 8 bases lining up with TRBD1. The CDR3 extends over 16 amino acids. Germline V gene lookup returns CDR1 MDHEN and CDR2 SYDVKM. After removal of 1 base from V and 2 bases from J, the junction contained 5 bases not matched to a gene. CDR3 bases: TGTGCCAGCAGTTTATCCACAGGGGGAATCACAGATACGCAGTATTTT. Protein product: CASSLSTGGITDTQYF.

This clonotype showed up just a few times. The chain links TRBV29-1 to TRBJ2-7; TRBD1 agrees at 10 bases. Germline V gene sequence: CDR1 SQVTM, CDR2 ANQGSEA. The CDR3 is 13 amino acids. With V trimmed by 7 bases and J by 4 bases, 7 bases remained unmatched. Here the CDR3 DNA reads TGCAGCGCGGGACAGGGGACCGCATACGAGCAGTACTTC. As protein: CSAGQGTAYEQYF.

This clonotype was observed a handful of times. V and J are TRBV20-1 and TRBJ1-5; D remains ambiguous. CDR3 length equals 13 residues. V was shortened by 8 bases and J by 7 bases, with 18 bases between the two germline ends. From germline, CDR1 is DFQATT and CDR2 SNEGSKA (reference sequence). CDR3 residues: CSSGDGKWQPQHF. The DNA of the CDR3 is TGCAGTTCAGGTGACGGGAAGTGGCAGCCCCAGCATTTT.

The V gene is TRBV2, the J gene TRBJ2-2; 7 nucleotides line up with TRBD2. The CDR3 runs to 12 residues. CDR1 is SNHLY and CDR2 is FYNNEI in the germline V gene. The V segment lost 8 bases and the J segment 8 bases; nucleotides outside the gene matches: 5. CDR3 loop: CASWEGVGELFF. CDR3 in DNA: TGTGCCAGCTGGGAGGGCGTAGGGGAGCTGTTTTTT.

This clonotype has ten or more counts. This sequence joins TRBV11-1 and TRBJ2-1; TRBD2 aligns across 13 bases. CDR3 length: 18 residues. Trimming took 4 bases from V and 8 from J; bases not matched to a gene: 14. CDR1 is SGHAT, CDR2 FQDESV, per germline (reference sequence). This CDR3 reads CASSSVAWTSGSGDEQFF. Here the CDR3 DNA reads TGTGCCAGCAGCTCGGTCGCTTGGACTAGCGGGAGCGGGGATGAGCAGTTCTTC.

There are many counts of this clonotype. The chain has TRBV9 and TRBJ2-3; D might be TRBD2 (5 bases). The germline V and J ends were trimmed by 1 base and 4 bases, with 13 bases remaining between them. Germline loops: CDR1 SGDLS, CDR2 YYNGEE. The CDR3 totals 15 residues. DNA for the CDR3: TGTGCCAGCAGCGTACAAGCGGCGTGGGCAGATACGCAGTATTTT. Its translation: CASSVQAAWADTQYF.

This clonotype has more than one count but fewer than ten. The chain joins TRBV6-5 to TRBJ1-4; D unresolved. V lost 2 bases, J lost 7 bases, and 11 bases lay in between. This CDR3 is 14 amino acids long. CDR1 MNHEY and CDR2 SVGAGI come from the germline V gene. CDR3 sequence (DNA): TGTGCCAGCAGTTACAGCAAAGGCCTTGAAAAACTGTTTTTT. This translates into CASSYSKGLEKLFF.

The V call is TRBV12-3 or TRBV12-4, the J call TRBJ2-7, with 10 bases fitting TRBD1. The CDR3 has 13 residues. The V segment lost 10 bases and the J segment 3 bases; nucleotides outside the gene matches: 6. CDR3 coding DNA: TGTGCCACCTCTCGGGACAGGGGCTACGAGCAGTACTTC. This codes for CATSRDRGYEQYF.

This sequence joins TRBV5-1 and TRBJ1-3, with 9 bases fitting TRBD1. This CDR3 region has 15 residues. Germline trimming cut 4 bases from V and 4 bases from J; bases unmatched to any gene: 6. Germline values: CDR1 SGHRS, CDR2 YFSETQ. For the CDR3, the DNA is TGCGCCAGCAGCCCCGCGGGACAGGGCGGAAACACCATATATTTT. Translating it yields CASSPAGQGGNTIYF.

Only a few counts were recorded for this clonotype. The chain couples TRBV5-1 to TRBJ1-1; D is possibly TRBD1 (5 bases). This CDR3 contains 16 residues. CDR1 is SGHRS and CDR2 is YFSETQ in the germline V gene. V was trimmed by 0 bases and J by 5 bases, leaving 17 bases between them. CDR3 nucleotide sequence: TGCGCCAGCAGCTTGGCCGGGATGGGCGGGGGGACTGAAGCTTTCTTT. Translation gives CASSLAGMGGGTEAFF.

This clonotype was counted ten times or more. V is TRBV4-3 and J is TRBJ1-2, with D maybe TRBD1 (6 bases). The V gene lost 0 bases and the J gene lost 4 bases, with 12 bases spanning the gap. The V gene's germline CDR1 is LGHNA and CDR2 YSLEER. The CDR3 extends over 15 amino acids. The CDR3 protein is CASSQDVGGIYGYTF. The CDR3 coding sequence is TGCGCCAGCAGCCAAGATGTAGGGGGTATCTATGGCTACACCTTC.

Many counts were recorded for this clonotype. The rearrangement links TRBV6-2 or TRBV6-3 to TRBJ1-1; D is unclear. Germline loops: CDR1 MNHEY, CDR2 SVGEGT. V lost 7 bases to trimming and J lost 0 bases, with 9 bases between them. There are 13 residues in the CDR3. The CDR3 DNA follows: TGTGCCAGCACCACAATCATGAACACTGAAGCTTTCTTT. Translation: CASTTIMNTEAFF.

This clonotype was counted a few times. The V and J genes are TRBV20-1 and TRBJ2-3; a possible D gene is TRBD1 (5 bases). The CDR3 contains 14 residues. Germline lookup yields CDR1 DFQATT and CDR2 SNEGSKA (reference sequence). V was cut by 6 bases and J by 0 bases, with 13 bases left in between. The CDR3 protein is CSAPRQGSTDTQYF. As DNA, the CDR3 is TGCAGTGCCCCTCGGCAGGGTAGCACAGATACGCAGTATTTT.

At least ten counts were recorded for this clonotype. This sequence joins TRBV12-3 or TRBV12-4 and TRBJ1-1, with 11 bases aligning to TRBD1. CDR3 length: 12 residues. J was trimmed by 11 bases and V by 5 bases; bases with no gene match: 4. The CDR3 sequence is CASSTGQGAAFF. CDR3 bases: TGTGCCAGCAGTACCGGACAGGGGGCGGCTTTCTTT.

The chain joins TRBV6-2 or TRBV6-3 to TRBJ2-7; 7 nucleotides align to TRBD2. From germline, CDR1 is MNHEY and CDR2 SVGEGT. The CDR3 contains 13 residues. The V gene end was trimmed by 3 bases and the J gene end by 4 bases; junction bases not matched to a gene: 3. The chain's CDR3 is CASSYPSGYEQYF. The DNA for the CDR3 is TGTGCCAGCAGTTATCCTAGCGGATACGAGCAGTACTTC.

This clonotype showed up just a few times. The J gene is TRBJ2-5, the V gene TRBV6-2 or TRBV6-3; the D is unclear. From germline, CDR1 is MNHEY and CDR2 SVGEGT. This CDR3 comprises 14 residues. The germline V and J ends were trimmed by 3 bases and 10 bases, with 18 bases remaining between them. The CDR3 region has the DNA TGTGCCAGCAGTTATCTTCTGACCTCTACCGTCCAGTACTTC. The encoded protein is CASSYLLTSTVQYF.

This clonotype was counted between two and nine times. This chain connects TRBV5-4 to TRBJ2-2, with 7 bases identical to TRBD2. Germline trimming cut 10 bases from V and 8 bases from J; bases unmatched to any gene: 14. The CDR3 loop spans 14 amino acids. CDR1 SGHNT and CDR2 YYREEE come from the germline V gene (reference sequence). CDR3 sequence: CAGSRETWAGELFF. In DNA form, the CDR3 reads TGTGCCGGCTCGCGGGAGACTTGGGCGGGGGAGCTGTTTTTT. The variable domain in full, completed from reference TRBV5-4 and TRBJ2-2, reads ETGVTQSPTHLIKTRGQQVTLRCSSQSGHNTVSWYQQALGQGPQFIFQYYREEENGRGNFPPRFSGLQFPNYSSELNVNALELDDSALYLCAGSRETWAGELFFGEGSRLTVL.

This clonotype was recorded many times. The chain couples TRBV6-2 or TRBV6-3 to TRBJ2-1, with D possibly TRBD1 on 6 matching bases. This CDR3 is 13 amino acids long. CDR1 and CDR2 (germline): MNHEY, SVGEGT. The V gene lost 8 bases and the J gene lost 5 bases, with 13 bases spanning the gap. The CDR3 sequence: CASRPWTDNEQFF. The CDR3 DNA follows: TGTGCCAGCCGACCTTGGACAGACAATGAGCAGTTCTTC.

This clonotype was detected a few times. V usage is TRBV20-1 and J usage is TRBJ1-2; 7 bases are shared with TRBD1. The CDR3 length is 15 residues. Germline V gene data show CDR1 as DFQATT and CDR2 as SNEGSKA (reference sequence). Trimming took 5 bases from V and 4 from J; bases not matched to a gene: 13. CDR3 amino acids: CSAGTRQGGGYGYTF. The CDR3 nucleotides read TGCAGTGCTGGGACCCGACAGGGAGGCGGCTATGGCTACACCTTC.

This chain links TRBV7-6 with TRBJ2-2, with a possible D match to TRBD1 (7 bases). V was shortened by 5 bases and J by 3 bases, with 13 bases between the two germline ends. The germline gives CDR1 SGHVS, CDR2 FNYEAQ. CDR3 size: 15 residues. CDR3 region: CASSLRRGHTGELFF. Written as DNA, the CDR3 is TGTGCCAGCAGCCTTAGGAGGGGGCACACCGGGGAGCTGTTTTTT.

This clonotype came up a few times. The junction differs from germline at one of its ends, possibly a read error. The genes are TRBV12-3 or TRBV12-4 and TRBJ1-1; perhaps TRBD1 as D (5 bases). The CDR3 loop spans 13 amino acids. CDR3 sequence (DNA): TGTGCCAGCAGTTTCAGGGCCGAGCTTCAAACAGTCTTT. It encodes CASSFRAELQTVF.

The table lists this clonotype with many counts. V and J are TRBV18 and TRBJ2-7; D is unresolved. This CDR3 comprises 12 residues. Per the germline V gene, CDR1 is KGHSH and CDR2 is LQKENI. V lost 1 base and J 2 bases, leaving 3 bases between the germline ends. CDR3 amino acids: CASSPRPYEQYF. CDR3 in DNA: TGTGCCAGCTCACCACGCCCCTACGAGCAGTACTTC.

Many counts were recorded for this clonotype. V gene TRBV5-1 combines with J gene TRBJ2-7; 7 bases map to TRBD2. The CDR3 extends over 15 amino acids. The V gene end was trimmed by 4 bases and the J gene end by 6 bases; junction bases not matched to a gene: 13. Germline loops: CDR1 SGHRS, CDR2 YFSETQ. CDR3 sequence: CASSLFSGPQGEQYF. In nucleotides, the CDR3 is TGCGCCAGCAGCCTTTTTAGCGGGCCGCAAGGCGAGCAGTACTTC.

Written as DNA, the CDR3 is TGTGCCAGTAGGGCGAGTTCGAACACCGGGGAGCTGTTTTTT. Its translation: CASRASSNTGELFF. This chain joins TRBV19 and TRBJ2-2; D gene uncertain. The CDR3 length is 14 residues. Germline values: CDR1 LNHDA, CDR2 SQIVND (reference sequence). V was shortened by 6 bases and J by 0 bases, with 8 bases between the two germline ends.

This clonotype was recorded at least ten times. The CDR3 loop reads CASSYGRGYNEQFF. CDR3 sequence (DNA): TGTGCCAGCAGTTACGGGCGGGGCTACAATGAGCAGTTCTTC. This chain connects TRBV6-2 or TRBV6-3 to TRBJ2-1, with D possibly TRBD2 on 6 matching bases. V was cut by 2 bases and J by 3 bases, with 8 bases left in between. The CDR3 has 14 residues. Germline V gene sequence: CDR1 MNHEY, CDR2 SVGEGT.

This clonotype was observed a handful of times. This chain connects TRBV10-2 to TRBJ2-2; perhaps TRBD1 as D (6 bases). Germline V CDR1 and CDR2: WSHSY, SAAADI. V was shortened by 6 bases and J by 1 base, with 9 bases between the two germline ends. The CDR3 is 14 amino acids. CDR3 sequence (DNA): TGCGCCAGCAGACGACAGGAGAACACCGGGGAGCTGTTTTTT. It specifies CASRRQENTGELFF.

This clonotype was counted between two and nine times. The rearrangement links TRBV2 to TRBJ1-3; D unresolved. Germline lookup yields CDR1 SNHLY and CDR2 FYNNEI. The CDR3 has 16 amino acids. With 5 bases removed from V and 0 bases from J, the gap between germline ends came to 14 bases. As DNA, the CDR3 is TGTGCCAGCAGTTCAAGCCACGGATACTCTGGAAACACCATATATTTT. It yields the protein CASSSSHGYSGNTIYF.

This clonotype was observed at least ten times. The rearrangement links TRBV7-2 to TRBJ2-1, with no clear D. The CDR3 is 15 residues long. V lost 3 bases to trimming and J lost 2 bases, with 11 bases between them. Germline values: CDR1 SGHTA, CDR2 FQGNSA. CDR3 nucleotide sequence: TGTGCCAGCAGCTTTACAAGAGGACCCTACAATGAGCAGTTCTTC. Its translation: CASSFTRGPYNEQFF.

The chain is built from TRBV13 and TRBJ2-1; 10 nucleotides line up with TRBD1. This CDR3 has 14 amino acids. Germline values: CDR1 PRHDT, CDR2 FYEKMQ (reference sequence). The V gene end was trimmed by 8 bases and the J gene end by 5 bases; junction bases not matched to a gene: 6. The CDR3 bases are TGTGCCAGCGGAAGGGACAGGGGAAACAATGAGCAGTTCTTC. Residues: CASGRDRGNNEQFF.

There are many counts of this clonotype. V usage is TRBV12-3 or TRBV12-4 and J usage is TRBJ1-1; 10 bases align to TRBD1. This CDR3 has 14 residues. Losses at the gene ends were 5 bases for V and 4 bases for J; bases not matched to a gene: 4. Here the CDR3 DNA reads TGTGCCAGCAGTCTAGGACAGGGGGGCACTGAAGCTTTCTTT. Translated: CASSLGQGGTEAFF.

The genes are TRBV24-1 and TRBJ1-2; D remains ambiguous. The germline CDR1 and CDR2 sequences are KGHDR and SFDVKD. The CDR3 extends over 14 amino acids. Deletions cut 5 bases from V and 2 bases from J, with 11 bases between. CDR3: CATSGWNRNYGYTF. The CDR3 region has the DNA TGTGCCACCAGTGGCTGGAACAGAAACTATGGCTACACCTTC.